This T cell receptor (beta chain) was recorded in a study of T cell changes during pregnancy in multiple sclerosis. The assay was immunoSEQ multiplex PCR, and TCRdb's table has in-frame clones only and misses some. The sample includes 95,000 to 110,000 clones, roughly nine tenths of them seen just once. V was pared by 7 bases and J by 0 bases, with 4 bases of the junction left unmatched. CDR1 is MNHNY and CDR2 is SVGAGI in the germline V gene (reference sequence). The CDR3 sequence is 14 residues long. The origin of this receptor is a female donor with multiple sclerosis, enrolled in a pregnancy study. The starting material was peripheral blood, obtained after pregnancy. This sequence joins TRBV6-6 and TRBJ2-7; 9 bases fit TRBD2. This CDR3 is CASTSSGASYEQYF. CDR3 DNA: TGTGCCAGCACTTCTAGCGGGGCCTCCTACGAGCAGTACTTC.